Listed below are T cell receptor beta chains from one sample, sequenced in a study of CD8+ T cells in alopecia areata. Method: immunoSEQ multiplex PCR; TCRdb's copy keeps in-frame clones and lacks some. Seen here are about 200,000 clones, 58% observed once, and the top ten hold 5.5%. Material: CD4+ T cells sorted from blood, obtained at week 24, from a patient treated with tofacitinib. These receptors came from a human donor with alopecia areata. Both conserved end residues are part of each CDR3. D genes are given only for firm matches. The size entry is marked missing in some rows and otherwise reads once, few, many or a size class.

J: TRBJ2-7
V: TRBV5-6
D: NA
size: few
CDR3: CASNRGPENYEQYF
DNA: TGTGCCAGCAACCGCGGACCGGAGAACTACGAGCAGTACTTC

J: TRBJ1-2
V: TRBV9
D: TRBD1
size: NA
CDR3: CASSGSGQGYGYTF
DNA: TGTGCCAGCAGCGGATCAGGACAGGGCTATGGCTACACCTTC

J: TRBJ2-3
V: TRBV6-5
D: TRBD1
size: few
CDR3: CASRRTGGDTQYF
DNA: TGTGCCAGCAGGCGAACAGGGGGGGATACGCAGTATTTT

J: TRBJ1-5
V: TRBV5-4
D: NA
size: NA
CDR3: CASSSDLSNQPQHF
DNA: TGTGCCAGCAGCTCGGACCTCAGCAATCAGCCCCAGCATTTT

J: TRBJ2-5
V: TRBV5-6
D: TRBD2
size: NA
CDR3: CASSSLTSGGAQGTQYF
DNA: TGTGCCAGCAGCTCGCTGACTAGCGGGGGGGCGCAAGGCACCCAGTACTTC

J: TRBJ2-3
V: TRBV29-1
D: NA
size: few
CDR3: CSVAPPGSADTQYF
DNA: TGCAGCGTTGCCCCGCCAGGCAGCGCAGATACGCAGTATTTT

J: TRBJ1-4
V: TRBV9
D: TRBD1
size: NA
CDR3: CASSLGQGEFEKLFF
DNA: TGTGCCAGCAGCCTTGGACAGGGGGAGTTTGAAAAACTGTTTTTT

J: TRBJ2-7
V: TRBV25-1
D: TRBD1
size: NA
CDR3: CASSVPGQRNYEQYF
DNA: TGTGCCAGCAGTGTTCCGGGACAGAGAAACTACGAGCAGTACTTC

J: TRBJ1-1
V: TRBV29-1
D: TRBD1
size: NA
CDR3: CSVNRGFDTEAFF
DNA: TGCAGCGTAAACAGGGGATTTGACACTGAAGCTTTCTTT

J: TRBJ1-2
V: TRBV11-2
D: NA
size: NA
CDR3: CASSLNRDYGYTF
DNA: TGTGCCAGCAGCTTAAACAGAGACTATGGCTACACCTTC

J: TRBJ2-2
V: TRBV30
D: NA
size: once
CDR3: CAWRGAFRNTGELFF
DNA: TGTGCCTGGAGGGGTGCGTTCCGAAACACCGGGGAGCTGTTTTTT

J: TRBJ1-1
V: TRBV18
D: NA
size: NA
CDR3: CASSPDQNTEAFF
DNA: TGTGCCAGCTCACCCGACCAAAACACTGAAGCTTTCTTT

J: TRBJ2-7
V: TRBV2
D: NA
size: few
CDR3: CASRVGLQYF
DNA: TGTGCCAGCAGAGTGGGTTTGCAGTACTTC

J: TRBJ2-4
V: TRBV7-2
D: NA
size: NA
CDR3: CASSLARQWDIQYF
DNA: TGTGCCAGCAGCTTAGCGAGGCAATGGGACATTCAGTACTTC

J: TRBJ1-1
V: TRBV6-6
D: NA
size: NA
CDR3: CASRSRESTEAFF
DNA: TGTGCCAGCAGATCCAGAGAGTCCACTGAAGCTTTCTTT

J: TRBJ2-5
V: TRBV7-2
D: TRBD2
size: few
CDR3: CASSLVGGRARRETQYF
DNA: TGTGCCAGCAGCTTAGTTGGCGGGAGGGCCCGGAGGGAGACCCAGTACTTC

J: TRBJ1-5
V: TRBV29-1
D: TRBD1
size: NA
CDR3: CSVTGGFNQPQHF
DNA: TGCAGCGTGACAGGGGGATTCAATCAGCCCCAGCATTTT

J: TRBJ1-3
V: TRBV4-3
D: NA
size: NA
CDR3: CASSQVLGRYGNTIYF
DNA: TGCGCCAGCAGCCAAGTTCTGGGCAGATATGGAAACACCATATATTTT

J: TRBJ2-5
V: TRBV5-1
D: NA
size: NA
CDR3: CASMGRGQETQYF
DNA: TGCGCCAGCATGGGCAGGGGACAAGAGACCCAGTACTTC

J: TRBJ2-2
V: TRBV6-5
D: NA
size: NA
CDR3: CASSSGFTGELFF
DNA: TGTGCCAGCAGCAGTGGGTTCACCGGGGAGCTGTTTTTT

J: TRBJ1-1
V: TRBV30
D: TRBD1
size: NA
CDR3: CAWGTGGTEAFF
DNA: TGTGCCTGGGGTACAGGGGGAACTGAAGCTTTCTTT

J: TRBJ2-5
V: TRBV6-1
D: NA
size: NA
CDR3: CASSDRGQETQYF
DNA: TGTGCCAGCAGTGACAGGGGCCAAGAGACCCAGTACTTC

J: TRBJ2-7
V: TRBV7-2
D: TRBD1
size: few
CDR3: CASSQSVDRGYEQYF
DNA: TGTGCCAGCAGCCAATCGGTGGACAGGGGATACGAGCAGTACTTC

J: TRBJ2-2
V: TRBV5-4
D: TRBD2
size: NA
CDR3: CASSFWRGKGGELFF
DNA: TGTGCCAGCAGCTTTTGGCGGGGGAAAGGCGGGGAGCTGTTTTTT

J: TRBJ2-3
V: TRBV11-3
D: TRBD1
size: NA
CDR3: CASSSDRGPQYF
DNA: TGTGCCAGCAGCTCAGACAGGGGGCCGCAGTATTTT

J: TRBJ2-5
V: TRBV2
D: NA
size: NA
CDR3: CASSEASGMGETQYF
DNA: TGTGCCAGCAGTGAAGCTAGCGGCATGGGAGAGACCCAGTACTTC